The 27 T cell receptor beta chains below come from one sample, sequenced in a study of T cells after yellow fever vaccination. TCRdb used MiXCR to reprocess the 5' RACE reads, holding one entry per CDR3 protein. The table records 250,000 to 300,000 distinct CDR3 sequences, roughly 5% of them present only once. The material was CD4+ T cells sorted from PBMCs, obtained on the day of the yellow fever booster vaccination. The source is a young man who received the YFV17D yellow fever vaccine.

This clonotype was seen only a few times. V usage is TRBV5-1 and J usage is TRBJ2-7, with D possibly matching TRBD1 (5 bases). Trimming shortened V by 2 bases and J by 2 bases, and 11 bases separated the two germline ends. Looked up from germline, CDR1 is SGHRS and CDR2 is YFSETQ. The CDR3 is 14 residues long. The CDR3 loop reads CASSFGDRPYEQYF. CDR3 bases: TGCGCCAGCAGCTTCGGAGACAGACCCTACGAGCAGTACTTC. Together with reference TRBV5-1 and TRBJ2-7, the CDR3 gives the full variable domain: KAGVTQTPRYLIKTRGQQVTLSCSPISGHRSVSWYQQTPGQGLQFLFEYFSETQRNKGNFPGRFSGRQFSNSRSEMNVSTLELGDSALYLCASSFGDRPYEQYFGPGTRLTVT.

This clonotype was picked up many times. The rearrangement joins TRBV11-2 to TRBJ2-1, with D tentatively TRBD1 (6 bases). Germline V gives CDR1 SGHAT, CDR2 FQNNGV. This CDR3 is built from 13 residues. V lost 7 bases and J 3 bases, leaving 10 bases between the germline ends. CDR3 in DNA: TGTGCCAGCAACCCGGACAGCTACAATGAGCAGTTCTTC. It translates to CASNPDSYNEQFF.

This clonotype was recorded many times. This chain links TRBV6-5 with TRBJ2-5, with 9 bases that match TRBD1. J gave up 4 bases and V 6 bases, and 9 bases lay outside the gene matches. The CDR3 sequence is 15 residues long. Looked up from germline, CDR1 is MNHEY and CDR2 is SVGAGI. CDR3 nucleotides: TGTGCCAGCAGGGTTACAGGGGGCCGACGAGAGACCCAGTACTTC. Protein: CASRVTGGRRETQYF.

This clonotype was detected ten times or more. The chain combines TRBV10-2 with TRBJ2-1, with 16 bases aligning to TRBD2. Trimming at V came to 6 bases and at J to 8 bases, leaving 4 bases not matched to a gene. Per the germline V gene, CDR1 is WSHSY and CDR2 is SAAADI. The CDR3 runs 15 residues. The CDR3 region is CASRGTSGGADEQFF. As DNA, the CDR3 is TGCGCCAGCAGAGGGACTAGCGGGGGGGCGGATGAGCAGTTCTTC.

This clonotype has more than one count but fewer than ten. This rearrangement joins TRBV5-1 to TRBJ1-1; D not resolved. The CDR3 runs to 13 residues. Germline V gene data show CDR1 as SGHRS and CDR2 as YFSETQ. V lost 4 bases and J lost 1, with 8 bases in between. The CDR3 sequence: CASSAGPNTEAFF. The CDR3 region has the DNA TGCGCCAGCAGCGCGGGCCCGAACACTGAAGCTTTCTTT.

This clonotype was counted only a few times. The rearrangement links TRBV20-1 to TRBJ2-2, with TRBD1 matching 7 bases. V lost 0 bases, J lost 7 bases, and 8 bases stayed unmatched. The CDR3 length is 15 residues. Germline V gene data show CDR1 as DFQATT and CDR2 as SNEGSKA (reference sequence). CDR3 sequence: CSARDGRQGGGELFF. Here the CDR3 DNA reads TGCAGTGCTAGAGATGGGAGACAGGGTGGCGGGGAGCTGTTTTTT.

Only a few counts were recorded for this clonotype. This chain joins TRBV5-1 and TRBJ2-7; possible D gene TRBD1, 7 bases. The CDR3 is 14 amino acids. Germline V gene sequence: CDR1 SGHRS, CDR2 YFSETQ. Trimming stripped 4 bases from V and 6 bases from J, with 17 bases between. DNA for the CDR3: TGCGCCAGCAGCCCCCTTGACAGGGACTGCGAGCAGTACTTC. It specifies CASSPLDRDCEQYF.

In this sample, this clonotype turned up many times. The rearrangement uses TRBV4-1 and TRBJ2-3, with D unclear. The CDR3 has 16 amino acids. The V gene lost 2 bases and the J gene lost 6 bases, with 18 bases spanning the gap. Germline assignment: CDR1 MGHRA and CDR2 YSYEKL. The CDR3: CASSQQTITRRDTQYF. CDR3 DNA sequence: TGCGCCAGCAGCCAACAAACAATTACGAGACGCGATACGCAGTATTTT.

Many counts were recorded for this clonotype. The rearrangement uses TRBV2 and TRBJ1-2; D might be TRBD1 (5 bases). This CDR3 has 13 residues. Germline V gene data show CDR1 as SNHLY and CDR2 as FYNNEI. Trimming took 7 bases from V and 7 from J, leaving 16 bases between them. CDR3 coding DNA: TGTGCCAGCACTAGGCGATTGGGACCTGGCTACACCTTC. Encoded protein: CASTRRLGPGYTF.

The sample holds a few counts of this clonotype. The J gene is TRBJ2-7, the V gene TRBV20-1; 8 bases match TRBD2. Trimming took 4 bases from V and 1 from J; bases not matched to a gene: 6. The germline CDR1 and CDR2 sequences are DFQATT and SNEGSKA (reference sequence). The CDR3 sequence is 14 residues long. The CDR3, as DNA: TGCAGTGCTAAGAGCGGGGGTGCATCCTACGAGCAGTACGTC. This translates into CSAKSGGASYEQYV.

The CDR3 is CASSLAGGSNTGELFF. CDR3 DNA: TGTGCCAGCAGCCTCGCGGGGGGTTCGAACACCGGGGAGCTGTTTTTT. The rearrangement joins TRBV7-2 to TRBJ2-2; 8 nucleotides match TRBD2. The length of the CDR3 is 16 residues. Looked up from germline, CDR1 is SGHTA and CDR2 is FQGNSA. V lost 5 bases to trimming and J lost 0 bases; unmatched junction nucleotides: 5.

This clonotype appeared a few times. One junction end disagrees with the germline gene, perhaps due to a read error. The chain combines TRBV10-2 with TRBJ2-7; TRBD1 matches at 10 bases. The germline V gene encodes CDR1 WSHSY and CDR2 SAAADI. This CDR3 region has 13 residues. The CDR3 DNA is TGCGCCAGCAGGGGACAGGGGTCGGTCCCCGGGCACTTC. It specifies CASRGQGSVPGHF.

The chain links TRBV5-6 to TRBJ2-5; 9 nucleotides agree with TRBD2. V trimming: 1 base; J trimming: 4 bases; junction bases outside the gene matches: 5. The CDR3 runs to 15 residues. Germline lookup yields CDR1 SGHDT and CDR2 YYEEEE. Here the CDR3 reads CASSLSSGGPETQYF. The CDR3 DNA reads TGTGCCAGCAGCTTGAGTAGCGGGGGCCCAGAGACCCAGTACTTC.

This clonotype showed up many times. The gene calls are TRBV6-2 or TRBV6-3 and TRBJ2-7, with TRBD1 identical over 9 bases. J lost 7 bases, V lost 6 bases, and 10 bases had no gene match. The V gene's germline CDR1 is MNHEY and CDR2 SVGEGT. The CDR3 spans 14 residues. CDR3 amino acids: CASRRTGAYGEQYV. CDR3 nucleotide sequence: TGTGCCAGCAGGAGGACAGGGGCCTACGGAGAGCAGTACGTC.

This clonotype was counted only a few times. This chain links TRBV4-3 with TRBJ2-5; D may be TRBD1 or TRBD2 (5 bases each). Trimming removed 6 bases from V and 1 base from J, with 12 bases in between. Germline loops: CDR1 LGHNA, CDR2 YSLEER. CDR3 length: 14 residues. CDR3: CASSRDLSQETQYF. The DNA of the CDR3 is TGCGCCAGCAGTCGGGACCTCAGCCAAGAGACCCAGTACTTC.

The V call is TRBV7-6, the J call TRBJ1-3; D ambiguous. The CDR3 has 16 amino acids. The V and J ends lost 1 base and 0 bases respectively, with 10 bases between them. The germline V gene has CDR1 SGHVS and CDR2 FNYEAQ. As DNA, the CDR3 is TGTGCCAGCAGCTTAGTACCGGGCCTCTCTGGAAACACCATATATTTT. It yields the protein CASSLVPGLSGNTIYF.

This clonotype showed up many times. DNA of the CDR3: TGTGCCAGCAGTCCGTACATGTACAATGAGCAGTTCTTC. It encodes CASSPYMYNEQFF. The J gene is TRBJ2-1, the V gene TRBV7-2; D is uncertain. Trimming removed 6 bases at V and 4 bases at J, with 10 bases between. The CDR3 has 13 amino acids. CDR1 is SGHTA and CDR2 is FQGNSA in the germline V gene.

This clonotype was detected only a few times. This chain joins TRBV20-1 and TRBJ1-2; TRBD1 is a possible D gene (6 bases). Trimming shortened V by 6 bases and J by 11 bases, and 19 bases separated the two germline ends. Germline CDR1 and CDR2: DFQATT and SNEGSKA (reference sequence). The CDR3 is 12 amino acids. The CDR3 DNA sequence: TGCAGTGCACCCGGGACGGACCAGGGGTACACCTTC. This encodes CSAPGTDQGYTF.

This clonotype was seen repeatedly, ten times or more. V usage is TRBV6-5 and J usage is TRBJ1-3; the D gene is possibly TRBD1 (6 bases). The germline gives CDR1 MNHEY, CDR2 SVGAGI. Trimming removed 6 bases from V and 0 bases from J, with 15 bases in between. The CDR3 extends over 16 amino acids. The CDR3 DNA is TGTGCCAGCAGGACCGAAGGGGGACTCTCTGGAAACACCATATATTTT. It yields the protein CASRTEGGLSGNTIYF.

This rearrangement joins TRBV29-1 to TRBJ2-7, with D hard to call. Germline V gene data show CDR1 as SQVTM and CDR2 as ANQGSEA. The CDR3 is 13 residues long. V lost 8 bases and J 3 bases, leaving 17 bases between the germline ends. As DNA, the CDR3 is TGCAGCACCTCCCGGGCAGTGGGCTACGAGCAGTACTTC. Protein: CSTSRAVGYEQYF.

There are a few counts of this clonotype. The chain employs TRBV5-4 and TRBJ2-3; D tentatively reads TRBD1 or TRBD2 (6 bases each). With 3 bases removed from V and 4 bases from J, the gap between germline ends came to 15 bases. Germline CDR1 SGHNT, CDR2 YYREEE (reference sequence). CDR3 length: 15 amino acids. The chain's CDR3 is CASSWGSGASDTQYF. The CDR3 region has the DNA TGTGCCAGCAGCTGGGGGTCGGGGGCCTCAGATACGCAGTATTTT.

This clonotype was detected only a few times. The V gene is TRBV10-2, the J gene TRBJ2-7, with a possible D match to TRBD1 (5 bases). The CDR3 length is 13 residues. V was pared by 6 bases and J by 6 bases, with 15 bases between. CDR1 and CDR2 from the germline V gene are WSHSY and SAAADI. The CDR3 nucleotides are TGCGCCAGCAGGTACCCAGGGATGGGCGAGCAGTACTTC. This gives the protein CASRYPGMGEQYF.

Many counts were recorded for this clonotype. The J gene is TRBJ2-1, the V gene TRBV11-2; D might be TRBD1 or TRBD2, each matching 5 bases. Germline V gene data show CDR1 as SGHAT and CDR2 as FQNNGV. CDR3 size: 17 residues. With 1 base removed from V and 0 bases from J, the gap between germline ends came to 13 bases. The CDR3 sequence: CASSLVSRGRSYNEQFF. The DNA of the CDR3 is TGTGCCAGCAGCTTAGTCTCCCGGGGCCGCTCCTACAATGAGCAGTTCTTC. Together with reference TRBV11-2 and TRBJ2-1, the CDR3 gives the full variable domain: EAGVAQSPRYKIIEKRQSVAFWCNPISGHATLYWYQQILGQGPKLLIQFQNNGVVDDSQLPKDRFSAERLKGVDSTLKIQPAKLEDSAVYLCASSLVSRGRSYNEQFFGPGTRLTVL.

This chain connects TRBV21-1 to TRBJ2-7. TRBV21-1 is a documented pseudogene. The length of the CDR3 is 12 residues. In nucleotides, the CDR3 is TGTGCCAGCAGCAAAGCGGGGGTCGAGCAGTACGTC. This sequence encodes CASSKAGVEQYV.

This clonotype was recorded at least ten times. The J gene is TRBJ2-5, the V gene TRBV20-1; 15 bases fit TRBD2. Germline trimming cut 5 bases from V and 2 bases from J; bases unmatched to any gene: 6. Per the germline V gene, CDR1 is DFQATT and CDR2 is SNEGSKA (reference sequence). The CDR3 consists of 16 residues. The CDR3 is CSAAGLAGGAQETQYF. In nucleotides, the CDR3 is TGCAGTGCTGCGGGACTAGCGGGGGGAGCTCAAGAGACCCAGTACTTC.

The chain combines TRBV12-3 or TRBV12-4 with TRBJ2-7; D is ambiguous. Trimming stripped 3 bases from V and 0 bases from J, with 9 bases between. The length of the CDR3 is 14 residues. The CDR3 loop is CASSFTASSYEQYF. CDR3 DNA: TGTGCCAGCAGTTTTACCGCTAGCTCCTACGAGCAGTACTTC.

The V and J genes are TRBV6-5 and TRBJ2-5; D not certain. Between the trimmed V and J ends, which lost 6 bases and 5 bases, there was a span of 13 bases. CDR3 length: 13 residues. Per the germline V gene, CDR1 is MNHEY and CDR2 is SVGAGI. In nucleotides, the CDR3 is TGTGCCAGCAGCAAAGTGGGCCGGGAGACCCAGTACTTC. It specifies CASSKVGRETQYF.